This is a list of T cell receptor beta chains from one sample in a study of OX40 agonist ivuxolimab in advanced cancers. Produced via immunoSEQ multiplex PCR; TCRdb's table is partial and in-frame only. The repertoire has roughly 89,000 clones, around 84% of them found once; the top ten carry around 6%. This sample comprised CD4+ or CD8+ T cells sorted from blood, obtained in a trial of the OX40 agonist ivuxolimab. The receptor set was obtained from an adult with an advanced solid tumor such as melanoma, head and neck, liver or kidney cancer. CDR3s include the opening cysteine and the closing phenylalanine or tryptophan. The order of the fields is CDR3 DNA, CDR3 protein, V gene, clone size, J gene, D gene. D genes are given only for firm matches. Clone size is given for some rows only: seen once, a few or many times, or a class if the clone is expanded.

cdr3_nt: TGCGCCAGCAGCTTGGGGGACTCCCAGAATGAGCAGTTCTTC
cdr3_aa: CASSLGDSQNEQFF
v_call: TRBV5-1
clone_size: -
j_call: TRBJ2-1
d_call: -

cdr3_nt: TGTGCTAGCAGCACGAGACAGGGGGCGTACAATGAGCAGTTCTTC
cdr3_aa: CASSTRQGAYNEQFF
v_call: TRBV7-7
clone_size: -
j_call: TRBJ2-1
d_call: TRBD1

cdr3_nt: TGTGCCAGCAGTTACTACCTTGAGCAGTTCTTC
cdr3_aa: CASSYYLEQFF
v_call: TRBV6-6
clone_size: -
j_call: TRBJ2-1
d_call: -

cdr3_nt: TGTGCCAGCAGCCAAGGAGGGACAGTAGTCAATCAGCCCCAGCATTTT
cdr3_aa: CASSQGGTVVNQPQHF
v_call: TRBV4-2
clone_size: -
j_call: TRBJ1-5
d_call: TRBD1

cdr3_nt: TGTGCCAGCTCACCAATACGGACTAAGAACAATGAGCAGTTCTTC
cdr3_aa: CASSPIRTKNNEQFF
v_call: TRBV18
clone_size: -
j_call: TRBJ2-1
d_call: -

cdr3_nt: TGCAGCGCCCTAAGACAGGGTGGAACTGAAGCTTTCTTT
cdr3_aa: CSALRQGGTEAFF
v_call: TRBV29-1
clone_size: -
j_call: TRBJ1-1
d_call: TRBD1

cdr3_nt: TGTGCCAGCAGCGTGACAGGGGGTGTCCAAGAGACCCAGTACTTC
cdr3_aa: CASSVTGGVQETQYF
v_call: TRBV7-8
clone_size: -
j_call: TRBJ2-5
d_call: TRBD1

cdr3_nt: TGTGCCAGCTCACCAGGGACAGGGCAAAGTCAGCCCCAGCATTTT
cdr3_aa: CASSPGTGQSQPQHF
v_call: TRBV18
clone_size: -
j_call: TRBJ1-5
d_call: TRBD1

cdr3_nt: TGTGCCTGGTCACGGCAGGGGATGTATAATTCACCCCTCCACTTT
cdr3_aa: CAWSRQGMYNSPLHF
v_call: TRBV30
clone_size: many
j_call: TRBJ1-6
d_call: -

cdr3_nt: TGTGCCAGCAGCCTCCACCCTAGGGGAGGGACAGATACGCAGTATTTT
cdr3_aa: CASSLHPRGGTDTQYF
v_call: TRBV7-8
clone_size: -
j_call: TRBJ2-3
d_call: TRBD2

cdr3_nt: TGTGCCAGCAGCTTGGGACTAGCGGGAGGGGATAACGAGCAGTACTTC
cdr3_aa: CASSLGLAGGDNEQYF
v_call: TRBV7-9
clone_size: -
j_call: TRBJ2-7
d_call: TRBD2

cdr3_nt: TGTGCCAGTAGGCGACAGGGCGATTCACCCCTCCACTTT
cdr3_aa: CASRRQGDSPLHF
v_call: TRBV19
clone_size: -
j_call: TRBJ1-6
d_call: TRBD1

cdr3_nt: TGTGCCAGCAGCCCGGACAGCGGCTACACCTTC
cdr3_aa: CASSPDSGYTF
v_call: TRBV2
clone_size: -
j_call: TRBJ1-2
d_call: -

cdr3_nt: TGTGCCAGCAGCCAAGTGGGCAGGACTTCGGACAATGAGCAGTTCTTC
cdr3_aa: CASSQVGRTSDNEQFF
v_call: TRBV14
clone_size: -
j_call: TRBJ2-1
d_call: -

cdr3_nt: TGTGCCAGCAGCCCCCGCCAGGGTATAACTGAAGCTTTCTTT
cdr3_aa: CASSPRQGITEAFF
v_call: TRBV7-9
clone_size: -
j_call: TRBJ1-1
d_call: -

cdr3_nt: TGTGCCAGTATAGGGACGCCTGGGGAAAAACTGTTTTTT
cdr3_aa: CASIGTPGEKLFF
v_call: TRBV19
clone_size: -
j_call: TRBJ1-4
d_call: -

cdr3_nt: TGTGCCAGCAGTCGGTGGGTAGAGGGTAGCGAGCAGTACTTC
cdr3_aa: CASSRWVEGSEQYF
v_call: TRBV27
clone_size: -
j_call: TRBJ2-7
d_call: -

cdr3_nt: TGTGCCAGCAGTTCAGGGGGACCCTATTATGGCTACACCTTC
cdr3_aa: CASSSGGPYYGYTF
v_call: TRBV7-9
clone_size: few
j_call: TRBJ1-2
d_call: TRBD1

cdr3_nt: TGCGCCAGCAGCCAAGACAGAAGGGTCGAAAGGCTGTTTTTT
cdr3_aa: CASSQDRRVERLFF
v_call: TRBV4-1
clone_size: few
j_call: TRBJ1-4
d_call: -

cdr3_nt: TGTGCCAGCCGGGGCCTCAACCCTTACAATGAGCAGTTCTTC
cdr3_aa: CASRGLNPYNEQFF
v_call: TRBV2
clone_size: -
j_call: TRBJ2-1
d_call: -

cdr3_nt: TGTGCCAGCAGTTACGGGACAGGGACAACCTACGAGCAGTACTTC
cdr3_aa: CASSYGTGTTYEQYF
v_call: TRBV6-5
clone_size: once
j_call: TRBJ2-7
d_call: TRBD1

cdr3_nt: TGTGCCAGCGCTACGGGACAGGGTAACACCGGGGAGCTGTTTTTT
cdr3_aa: CASATGQGNTGELFF
v_call: TRBV18
clone_size: -
j_call: TRBJ2-2
d_call: TRBD1

cdr3_nt: TGCAGCGTTGAAAACAGCGCCTATGGCTACACCTTC
cdr3_aa: CSVENSAYGYTF
v_call: TRBV29-1
clone_size: -
j_call: TRBJ1-2
d_call: -

cdr3_nt: TGTGCCAGCAGTCGCAGGGTAGCGGGACCCTACAATGAGCAGTTCTTC
cdr3_aa: CASSRRVAGPYNEQFF
v_call: TRBV27
clone_size: -
j_call: TRBJ2-1
d_call: TRBD2

cdr3_nt: TGTGCCAGCAGCCCTCAGGGTTGGACCGGGGAGCTGTTTTTT
cdr3_aa: CASSPQGWTGELFF
v_call: TRBV7-9
clone_size: -
j_call: TRBJ2-2
d_call: -

cdr3_nt: TGTGCCAGCAGCAAGGGGACTAGCGGGAGTCCGACAGATACGCAGTATTTT
cdr3_aa: CASSKGTSGSPTDTQYF
v_call: TRBV7-9
clone_size: -
j_call: TRBJ2-3
d_call: TRBD2

cdr3_nt: TGTGCCAGCGCGACAGGATCGAGCACTGAAGCTTTCTTT
cdr3_aa: CASATGSSTEAFF
v_call: TRBV18
clone_size: -
j_call: TRBJ1-1
d_call: -

cdr3_nt: TGTGCCAGCAGCCAAGATCGAGGGAATAACTATGGCTACACCTTC
cdr3_aa: CASSQDRGNNYGYTF
v_call: TRBV4-2
clone_size: -
j_call: TRBJ1-2
d_call: -

cdr3_nt: TGCGCCAGCAGCCTAGGGACAGGGACGTTTGGGCAGTTCTTC
cdr3_aa: CASSLGTGTFGQFF
v_call: TRBV5-1
clone_size: -
j_call: TRBJ2-1
d_call: TRBD1

cdr3_nt: TGTGCCAGCAGCCTTTGGGCCGACGGCTATGGCTACACCTTC
cdr3_aa: CASSLWADGYGYTF
v_call: TRBV7-2
clone_size: -
j_call: TRBJ1-2
d_call: -

cdr3_nt: TGTGCCAGCAGCGCCGTGTGGACAGATACGCAGTATTTT
cdr3_aa: CASSAVWTDTQYF
v_call: TRBV11-3
clone_size: -
j_call: TRBJ2-3
d_call: -

cdr3_nt: TGTGCCAGCAGCTCCAGTAATTCACCCCTCCACTTT
cdr3_aa: CASSSSNSPLHF
v_call: TRBV7-9
clone_size: -
j_call: TRBJ1-6
d_call: -

cdr3_nt: TGTGCCAGCAGAAGGTCGTTGAACACTGAAGCTTTCTTT
cdr3_aa: CASRRSLNTEAFF
v_call: TRBV6-6
clone_size: -
j_call: TRBJ1-1
d_call: -

cdr3_nt: TGTGCCAGCAGTATCGGGACAGGGCGGGCCAAAAACATTCAGTACTTC
cdr3_aa: CASSIGTGRAKNIQYF
v_call: TRBV27
clone_size: -
j_call: TRBJ2-4
d_call: TRBD1

cdr3_nt: TGCACCAGCAGCGGGACATCCTCGGGGACCCAGTACTTC
cdr3_aa: CTSSGTSSGTQYF
v_call: TRBV1
clone_size: -
j_call: TRBJ2-5
d_call: -

cdr3_nt: TGTGCCAGTACGATAGGGGGGGTGAGCACTGAAGCTTTCTTT
cdr3_aa: CASTIGGVSTEAFF
v_call: TRBV19
clone_size: -
j_call: TRBJ1-1
d_call: -

cdr3_nt: TGTGCCAGTAGTACCCGGGACACCTACGAGCAGTACTTC
cdr3_aa: CASSTRDTYEQYF
v_call: TRBV19
clone_size: -
j_call: TRBJ2-7
d_call: -

cdr3_nt: TGTGCCAGCAGCTCAGGGGGGGTTGGCTCTGGGGCCAACGTCCTGACTTTC
cdr3_aa: CASSSGGVGSGANVLTF
v_call: TRBV13
clone_size: -
j_call: TRBJ2-6
d_call: -

cdr3_nt: TGTGCCAGCAGCCCAACAACAGGGGGGAACACTGAAGCTTTCTTT
cdr3_aa: CASSPTTGGNTEAFF
v_call: TRBV14
clone_size: few
j_call: TRBJ1-1
d_call: TRBD1

cdr3_nt: TGTGCCAGCAGAGAGCGGGGGAGCTCCTACAATGAGCAGTTCTTC
cdr3_aa: CASRERGSSYNEQFF
v_call: TRBV5-8
clone_size: -
j_call: TRBJ2-1
d_call: TRBD2

cdr3_nt: TGTGCCAGCAGCCCCCCTACGGGACAGAGGTTCTTC
cdr3_aa: CASSPPTGQRFF
v_call: TRBV5-5
clone_size: once
j_call: TRBJ2-1
d_call: TRBD1

cdr3_nt: TGTGCCAGCGAGAGGACTAGCGGGATCTCGGGGCAGTACTTC
cdr3_aa: CASERTSGISGQYF
v_call: TRBV7-8
clone_size: -
j_call: TRBJ2-7
d_call: TRBD2

cdr3_nt: TGTGCCAGCTCACGGGACAGGGGACAGCCCCAGCATTTT
cdr3_aa: CASSRDRGQPQHF
v_call: TRBV18
clone_size: -
j_call: TRBJ1-5
d_call: TRBD1

cdr3_nt: TGTGCCAGCAGCATTAGGACAGAGAACACTGAAGCTTTCTTT
cdr3_aa: CASSIRTENTEAFF
v_call: TRBV7-8
clone_size: -
j_call: TRBJ1-1
d_call: -

cdr3_nt: TGTGCCAGCATGTCATTCTCAGGGAATCAGCCCCAGCATTTT
cdr3_aa: CASMSFSGNQPQHF
v_call: TRBV6-1
clone_size: -
j_call: TRBJ1-5
d_call: -

cdr3_nt: TGCGCCAGCAGCCGGGTGTCCTCTAGCACAGATACGCAGTATTTT
cdr3_aa: CASSRVSSSTDTQYF
v_call: TRBV5-1
clone_size: few
j_call: TRBJ2-3
d_call: -

cdr3_nt: TGTGCCAGCAGTTATATCCCAGGGGACGGCGGGGAGCTGTTTTTT
cdr3_aa: CASSYIPGDGGELFF
v_call: TRBV6-6
clone_size: few
j_call: TRBJ2-2
d_call: -

cdr3_nt: TGTGCCTGGAGAGCAGGGCTCCCCTACGAGCAGTACTTC
cdr3_aa: CAWRAGLPYEQYF
v_call: TRBV30
clone_size: -
j_call: TRBJ2-7
d_call: -

cdr3_nt: TGTGCCTGGAGTTGGCCGGGGGCGTGGGAAGAGACCCAGTACTTC
cdr3_aa: CAWSWPGAWEETQYF
v_call: TRBV30
clone_size: -
j_call: TRBJ2-5
d_call: -